Below, 24 T cell receptor beta chains from the same sample are listed, as sequenced in a study of TIL therapy for anti-PD-1-resistant metastatic lung cancer (dated by TCRdb to the early 2020s). The immunoSEQ v3 hsTCRB kit was used to amplify TCR beta CDR3 regions from genomic DNA through bias-controlled multiplex PCR. TCRdb carries this immuneACCESS record with in-frame sequences only. Its versions omit some clonotypes, under half of them owing to an unresolved V gene in the studies checked, with the rest unexplained. In this sample the table shows about 53,000 clones, around 79% of which occur a single time. The ten largest clones take up less than 2% of the sample. Read against the paper, the sample's time point label means: pre-treatment sample, taken before nivolumab and TIL therapy. The source was blood, collected at baseline. These receptors came from a person aged 25 to 85 with non-small cell lung cancer.

V gene TRBV18 combines with J gene TRBJ2-5; D is possibly TRBD1 (6 bases). This CDR3 spans 13 amino acids. Per germline, CDR1 KGHSH and CDR2 LQKENI. Trimming pared 5 bases from V and 2 bases from J, leaving 9 bases between. CDR3 in DNA: TGTGCCAGCTCATGGACAGAACAAGAGACCCAGTACTTC. It translates to CASSWTEQETQYF.

This clone turned up a few times. The genes are TRBV19 and TRBJ1-4; D not resolved. The germline V and J ends were trimmed by 4 bases and 8 bases, with 5 bases remaining between them. CDR1 LNHDA and CDR2 SQIVND come from the germline V gene (reference sequence). There are 11 residues in the CDR3. In nucleotides, the CDR3 is TGTGCCAGTAGTACCAGGGAAAAACTGTTTTTT. Its translation is CASSTREKLFF.

This clone is a singleton in its sample. This chain joins TRBV5-1 and TRBJ2-1; 13 nucleotides align to TRBD2. The J segment lost 7 bases and the V segment lost 4 bases, leaving 8 bases of the junction unmatched. Germline V gene lookup returns CDR1 SGHRS and CDR2 YFSETQ. This CDR3 has 16 amino acids. The CDR3 protein is CASSPGTSGISNEQFF. The CDR3 DNA reads as TGCGCCAGCAGCCCGGGGACTAGCGGGATATCAAATGAGCAGTTCTTC.

The V and J genes are TRBV12-1 and TRBJ2-1. TRBV12-1 is a documented pseudogene. The CDR3 loop spans 13 amino acids. DNA for the CDR3: TGTGCCAGCAGCGCCCCAACCTACAATGAGCAGTTCTTC. The encoded protein is CASSAPTYNEQFF.

The genes are TRBV27 and TRBJ2-7, with 7 bases fitting TRBD1. The V gene end was trimmed by 2 bases and the J gene end by 5 bases; junction bases not matched to a gene: 0. CDR1 and CDR2 from the germline V gene are MNHEY and SMNVEV (reference sequence). The CDR3 is made up of 12 amino acids. The CDR3, as DNA: TGTGCCAGCAGTTTAAGGGGGCACGAGCAGTACTTC. Protein sequence: CASSLRGHEQYF.

This clone has just one count. The V call is TRBV5-1, the J call TRBJ1-1; D gene unclear. This CDR3 is 13 amino acids long. The germline V gene has CDR1 SGHRS and CDR2 YFSETQ. V lost 2 bases and J lost 4, with 9 bases in between. This CDR3 is CASSFQRGTEAFF. The CDR3 nucleotides are TGCGCCAGCAGCTTTCAGCGGGGCACTGAAGCTTTCTTT.

This clone was seen only a few times. This chain connects TRBV14 to TRBJ2-2; 8 bases align to TRBD1. V lost 4 bases to trimming and J lost 6 bases; unmatched junction nucleotides: 7. Germline values: CDR1 SGHDN, CDR2 FVKESK. The CDR3 is 15 amino acids. CDR3: CASSPGTGTSGELFF. CDR3 bases: TGTGCCAGCAGCCCCGGGACAGGTACATCCGGGGAGCTGTTTTTT.

The rearrangement uses TRBV2 and TRBJ1-4; no reliable D call. Trimming removed 1 base from V and 7 bases from J, with 13 bases in between. Germline CDR1 reads SNHLY; CDR2 reads FYNNEI. The length of the CDR3 is 15 residues. CDR3 sequence: CASSEVSTGAEKLFF. CDR3 DNA: TGTGCCAGCAGTGAAGTATCCACCGGTGCTGAAAAACTGTTTTTT. Based on the CDR3 plus reference TRBV2 and TRBJ1-4, the full variable domain is EPEVTQTPSHQVTQMGQEVILRCVPISNHLYFYWYRQILGQKVEFLVSFYNNEISEKSEIFDDQFSVERPDGSNFTLKIRSTKLEDSAMYFCASSEVSTGAEKLFFGSGTQLSVL.

V usage is TRBV19 and J usage is TRBJ1-1; no clear D gene. With 7 bases removed from V and 6 bases from J, the gap between germline ends came to 9 bases. Germline V gene data show CDR1 as LNHDA and CDR2 as SQIVND (reference sequence). The CDR3 has 11 amino acids. Written as DNA, the CDR3 is TGTGCCAGTAAGGAGGGTGCTGAAGCTTTCTTT. It specifies CASKEGAEAFF.

The chain employs TRBV13 and TRBJ1-1; tentatively, D is TRBD1 (5 bases). CDR1 and CDR2 from the germline V gene are PRHDT and FYEKMQ (reference sequence). The germline V and J ends were trimmed by 2 bases and 0 bases, with 10 bases remaining between them. The CDR3 is 15 residues long. CDR3 residues: CASSLWGGLNTEAFF. CDR3 sequence (DNA): TGTGCCAGCAGCTTATGGGGCGGGCTGAACACTGAAGCTTTCTTT. The variable domain in full, with the rest retrieved from reference TRBV13 and TRBJ1-1, is AAGVIQSPRHLIKEKRETATLKCYPIPRHDTVYWYQQGPGQDPQFLISFYEKMQSDKGSIPDRFSAQQFSDYHSELNMSSLELGDSALYFCASSLWGGLNTEAFFGQGTRLTVV.

The chain is built from TRBV6-1 and TRBJ2-3; D gene unclear. This CDR3 contains 13 residues. In germline, CDR1 is MNHNS, CDR2 SASEGT. The V and J ends lost 10 bases and 4 bases respectively, with 15 bases between them. CDR3 bases: TGTGCCATCGGTGTTGAGGTTGCAGATACGCAGTATTTT. This sequence encodes CAIGVEVADTQYF.

The rearrangement links TRBV18 to TRBJ2-1; no clear D gene. This CDR3 comprises 11 residues. V lost 5 bases and J lost 8, with 7 bases in between. Germline assignment: CDR1 KGHSH and CDR2 LQKENI. CDR3 DNA sequence: TGTGCCAGCTCATCCGTCCATGAGCAGTTCTTC. Translating gives CASSSVHEQFF.

This clone has a single count. V and J are TRBV30 and TRBJ2-7; D might be TRBD1 (5 bases). Trimming removed 1 base from V and 3 bases from J, with 13 bases in between. Germline loops: CDR1 GTSNPN, CDR2 SVGIG (reference sequence). CDR3 length: 14 residues. The CDR3 loop is CAWSDTGRSYEQYF. The CDR3 nucleotides are TGTGCCTGGAGTGATACAGGTAGGAGCTACGAGCAGTACTTC.

The chain combines TRBV5-4 with TRBJ2-7; the match to TRBD1 covers 9 bases. The CDR3 has 15 amino acids. The trim removed 6 bases at V and 4 bases at J, leaving 11 bases unmatched. Germline values: CDR1 SGHNT, CDR2 YYREEE (reference sequence). The CDR3 loop reads CASTRGGTGMYEQYF. The CDR3 bases are TGTGCCAGCACTCGAGGGGGGACAGGGATGTACGAGCAGTACTTC.

This clone was seen a single time. This chain joins TRBV28 and TRBJ1-5; TRBD1 matches at 7 bases. The V gene end was trimmed by 4 bases and the J gene end by 5 bases; junction bases not matched to a gene: 5. This CDR3 is built from 14 residues. From germline, CDR1 is MDHEN and CDR2 SYDVKM. The CDR3: CASSYRDSHQPQHF. The CDR3 nucleotides are TGTGCCAGCAGTTATCGGGACAGCCATCAGCCCCAGCATTTT.

The chain is built from TRBV5-4 and TRBJ2-1, with D possibly TRBD2 on 7 matching bases. Germline V gene sequence: CDR1 SGHNT, CDR2 YYREEE (reference sequence). Trimming cost V 7 bases and J 8 bases, with 19 bases left between them. The CDR3 covers 14 residues. DNA for the CDR3: TGTGCCAGCGCAAGGGGGGGCGGGAAGGATGAGCAGTTCTTC. Protein sequence: CASARGGGKDEQFF.

This chain joins TRBV5-1 and TRBJ2-3, with 8 bases aligning to TRBD2. Germline V gene sequence: CDR1 SGHRS, CDR2 YFSETQ. V lost 5 bases, J lost 0 bases, and 5 bases stayed unmatched. The CDR3 contains 15 residues. CDR3 sequence: CASRSLAGSTDTQYF. CDR3 coding DNA: TGCGCCAGCAGATCCTTAGCGGGAAGCACAGATACGCAGTATTTT.

In nucleotides, the CDR3 is TGTGCCAGCTCGGAGCAGGGGAGTGGTCCCTACGAGCAGTACTTC. Its protein is CASSEQGSGPYEQYF. The gene calls are TRBV18 and TRBJ2-7, with D possibly matching TRBD1 (6 bases). Germline V CDR1 and CDR2: KGHSH, LQKENI. V lost 6 bases, J lost 2 bases, and 17 bases lay in between. This CDR3 spans 15 amino acids. The variable domain in full, with the rest retrieved from reference TRBV18 and TRBJ2-7, is NAGVMQNPRHLVRRRGQEARLRCSPMKGHSHVYWYRQLPEEGLKFMVYLQKENIIDESGMPKERFSAEFPKEGPSILRIQQVVRGDSAAYFCASSEQGSGPYEQYFGPGTRLTVT.

This clone has only a few counts. The chain carries TRBV30 and TRBJ2-7, with TRBD1 matching 7 bases. The CDR3 length is 13 residues. The V gene end was trimmed by 5 bases and the J gene end by 2 bases; junction bases not matched to a gene: 6. The germline V gene encodes CDR1 GTSNPN and CDR2 SVGIG (reference sequence). The CDR3 DNA follows: TGTGCCTGGGTCCGGGACAGACCCTACGAGCAGTACTTC. Translated, it gives CAWVRDRPYEQYF.

The rearrangement joins TRBV7-7 to TRBJ1-3; D is unclear. CDR3 length: 15 amino acids. The V end lost 6 bases, the J end lost 0 bases, and 12 bases lay between the germline ends. Germline V lookup: CDR1 SSHAT, CDR2 FNYEAQ (reference sequence). CDR3 amino acids: CASSPGATSGNTIYF. CDR3 nucleotide sequence: TGTGCCAGCAGTCCCGGAGCGACCTCTGGAAACACCATATATTTT.

This clone was counted a single time. This chain connects TRBV28 to TRBJ2-1, with D unresolved. Germline lookup yields CDR1 MDHEN and CDR2 SYDVKM. The length of the CDR3 is 12 residues. Trimming cost V 4 bases and J 9 bases, with 10 bases left between them. For the CDR3, the DNA is TGTGCCAGCAGTTCCTCTAGGAGTGAGCAGTTCTTC. It yields the protein CASSSSRSEQFF.

The chain couples TRBV7-9 to TRBJ2-5, with D unresolved. Germline V gives CDR1 SEHNR, CDR2 FQNEAQ (reference sequence). V lost 4 bases, J lost 5 bases, and 14 bases lay in between. The length of the CDR3 is 14 residues. In DNA, the CDR3 is TGTGCCAGCAGCTCCCACGTGGTTGGCGAGACCCAGTACTTC. Its translation is CASSSHVVGETQYF.

This clone appeared a few times. CDR3 in DNA: TGTGCCAGCAGCCCCGGACAAACGAACACTGAAGCTTTCTTT. Its protein product is CASSPGQTNTEAFF. The gene calls are TRBV13 and TRBJ1-1, with D possibly being TRBD1 (5 bases). V dropped 5 bases and J dropped 1 base, with 11 bases sitting between them. The CDR3 runs to 14 residues. The germline V gene encodes CDR1 PRHDT and CDR2 FYEKMQ (reference sequence).

In DNA form, the CDR3 reads TGTGCCAGCTCACCACCCCTCCAAGAGACCCAGTACTTC. The encoded protein is CASSPPLQETQYF. The genes are TRBV18 and TRBJ2-5, with D hard to call. V lost 0 bases, J lost 1 base, and 3 bases lay in between. The CDR3 covers 13 residues. CDR1 is KGHSH, CDR2 LQKENI, per germline.